Below are 29 T cell receptor beta chains sequenced from a single sample in a study of T cell responses to AZD1222 COVID-19 vaccine. TCRdb's copy holds only in-frame clones and misses some; the assay was immunoSEQ multiplex PCR. The sample has about 140,000 clones, less than 95% seen once. This specimen consisted of peripheral blood, obtained 28 days after the second AZD1222 dose. All receptors come from an adult who received the AZD1222 COVID-19 vaccine.

The rearrangement joins TRBV19 to TRBJ2-2; the D is unclear. From germline, CDR1 is LNHDA and CDR2 SQIVND (reference sequence). The CDR3 covers 14 residues. Trimming cost V 4 bases and J 3 bases, with 9 bases left between them. CDR3 sequence (DNA): TGTGCCAGTAGTAAGGGATTGGACACCGGGGAGCTGTTTTTT. Its protein is CASSKGLDTGELFF.

This clone was observed once. The V gene is TRBV27, the J gene TRBJ2-1; unclear D gene. CDR1 MNHEY and CDR2 SMNVEV come from the germline V gene (reference sequence). CDR3 length equals 13 residues. V was pared by 0 bases and J by 9 bases, with 9 bases between. CDR3 DNA: TGTGCCAGCAGTTTATCGGTGGGAATTGAGCAGTTCTTC. Translation gives CASSLSVGIEQFF.

This clone was observed once. V usage is TRBV28 and J usage is TRBJ1-2, with D perhaps matching TRBD1 (5 bases). CDR3 length: 13 amino acids. The germline V and J ends were trimmed by 1 base and 9 bases, with 12 bases remaining between them. The germline V gene encodes CDR1 MDHEN and CDR2 SYDVKM. This CDR3 reads CASSLFSGQSYTF. The DNA for the CDR3 is TGTGCCAGCAGTTTATTCTCAGGGCAAAGCTACACCTTC.

The rearrangement uses TRBV7-9 and TRBJ2-1; 11 bases align to TRBD2. Germline V gene sequence: CDR1 SEHNR, CDR2 FQNEAQ (reference sequence). Trimming took 3 bases from V and 4 from J; bases not matched to a gene: 8. The CDR3 sequence is 17 residues long. CDR3 DNA: TGTGCCAGCAGCTTTGGCCAGACTAGCGGGATATACAATGAGCAGTTCTTC. Translation gives CASSFGQTSGIYNEQFF.

CDR3 DNA: TGTGCCAGTGGGGCACAGTTTAATCAGCCCCAGCATTTT. It codes for CASGAQFNQPQHF. The rearrangement uses TRBV19 and TRBJ1-5; the D gene is possibly TRBD1 (5 bases). The CDR3 spans 13 residues. V was cut by 8 bases and J by 4 bases, with 12 bases left in between. Germline CDR1 reads LNHDA; CDR2 reads SQIVND (reference sequence).

This chain links TRBV5-1 with TRBJ2-1, with D perhaps matching TRBD2 (5 bases). This CDR3 is 15 amino acids long. Germline assignment: CDR1 SGHRS and CDR2 YFSETQ. V was trimmed by 4 bases and J by 6 bases, leaving 17 bases between them. The DNA for the CDR3 is TGCGCCAGCAGCCCGGGGTGGGGTGGATTCAATGAGCAGTTCTTC. This translates into CASSPGWGGFNEQFF.

The CDR3 loop is CASSYFSGSRFNEQFF. The CDR3 DNA reads as TGTGCCAGCAGTTACTTTAGCGGGAGTCGTTTCAATGAGCAGTTCTTC. The rearrangement links TRBV6-5 to TRBJ2-1; 9 bases map to TRBD2. After removal of 1 base from V and 6 bases from J, the junction contained 7 bases not matched to a gene. The V gene's germline CDR1 is MNHEY and CDR2 SVGAGI. There are 16 residues in the CDR3.

The chain uses TRBV19 and TRBJ2-3; 11 bases are shared with TRBD2. J lost 5 bases, V lost 0 bases, and 4 bases had no gene match. From germline, CDR1 is LNHDA and CDR2 SQIVND (reference sequence). The CDR3 sequence is 16 residues long. CDR3 DNA sequence: TGTGCCAGTAGTATAGATAATGGACTAGCGGGAGATACGCAGTATTTT. Its protein product is CASSIDNGLAGDTQYF.

The J gene is TRBJ2-3, the V gene TRBV30; 7 bases agree with TRBD1. The CDR3 sequence is 14 residues long. Trimming at V came to 6 bases and at J to 1 base, leaving 7 bases not matched to a gene. From germline, CDR1 is GTSNPN and CDR2 SVGIG (reference sequence). CDR3 residues: CACIQGWGTDTQYF. CDR3 in DNA: TGTGCCTGTATACAGGGGTGGGGCACAGATACGCAGTATTTT.

The rearrangement uses TRBV7-8 and TRBJ1-5; 11 nucleotides agree with TRBD1. Losses at the gene ends were 5 bases for V and 3 bases for J; bases not matched to a gene: 3. CDR1 and CDR2 from the germline V gene are SGHVS and FQNEAQ. The CDR3 loop spans 15 amino acids. CDR3: CASSHGQGANQPQHF. CDR3 DNA sequence: TGTGCCAGCAGCCACGGACAGGGGGCCAATCAGCCCCAGCATTTT.

The chain employs TRBV18 and TRBJ1-4; D is unclear. CDR3 size: 16 residues. V dropped 1 base and J dropped 0 bases, with 9 bases sitting between them. Germline CDR1 is KGHSH and CDR2 is LQKENI. Here the CDR3 DNA reads TGTGCCAGCTCACCACTTAGACGTGCAACTAATGAAAAACTGTTTTTT. Its translation is CASSPLRRATNEKLFF.

This chain joins TRBV7-9 and TRBJ1-6; tentative D call: TRBD1 (5 bases). The CDR3 has 17 residues. Germline V CDR1 and CDR2: SEHNR, FQNEAQ (reference sequence). V was clipped by 5 bases and J by 0 bases, with 14 bases between them. CDR3 in DNA: TGTGCCAGCAGCCCAGGTGGGGGAAGCTCCTATAATTCACCCCTCCACTTT. Translation: CASSPGGGSSYNSPLHF.

The rearrangement uses TRBV28 and TRBJ2-1; 8 bases are shared with TRBD2. There are 13 residues in the CDR3. Germline values: CDR1 MDHEN, CDR2 SYDVKM. The trim removed 5 bases at V and 7 bases at J, leaving 4 bases unmatched. The CDR3 region has the DNA TGTGCCAGCAGTAGCGGGAGAGAGAATGAGCAGTTCTTC. Amino acids: CASSSGRENEQFF.

This sequence joins TRBV27 and TRBJ2-3; a weak D match, TRBD1 (6 bases). Germline V gene data show CDR1 as MNHEY and CDR2 as SMNVEV (reference sequence). Between the trimmed V and J ends, which lost 7 bases and 0 bases, there was a span of 17 bases. The CDR3 covers 16 residues. The CDR3 is CASTLRGFGSTDTQYF. CDR3 bases: TGTGCCAGCACCTTGAGGGGGTTTGGCAGCACAGATACGCAGTATTTT.

This chain joins TRBV3-1 (or the pseudogene TRBV3-2) and TRBJ2-3, with 9 bases fitting TRBD2. This CDR3 comprises 16 residues. V lost 0 bases to trimming and J lost 2 bases; unmatched junction nucleotides: 3. Germline CDR1 LGHDT, CDR2 YNNKEL (reference sequence). CDR3 protein: CASSQEPSGDTDTQYF. CDR3 nucleotide sequence: TGTGCCAGCAGCCAAGAGCCTAGCGGGGACACAGATACGCAGTATTTT.

A single count supports this clone. The V and J genes are TRBV25-1 and TRBJ2-7, with D possibly matching TRBD1 (6 bases). Between the trimmed V and J ends, which lost 6 bases and 2 bases, there was a span of 11 bases. The germline V gene encodes CDR1 MGHDK and CDR2 SYGVNS. This CDR3 region has 13 residues. The CDR3 bases are TGTGCCAGCAGCAGGACAGACACCTACGAGCAGTACTTC. This gives the protein CASSRTDTYEQYF.

In DNA form, the CDR3 reads TGCGCCAGCAGTGAGTCATCGGATACGCAGTATTTT. Protein product: CASSESSDTQYF. J is TRBJ2-3 and V is TRBV10-2; no reliable D call. Germline CDR1 and CDR2: WSHSY and SAAADI. The CDR3 covers 12 residues. Trimming pared 0 bases from V and 6 bases from J, leaving 4 bases between.

This chain links TRBV29-1 with TRBJ1-6; 8 bases line up with TRBD1. The germline CDR1 and CDR2 sequences are SQVTM and ANQGSEA. The CDR3 has 14 amino acids. V lost 0 bases, J lost 9 bases, and 4 bases stayed unmatched. CDR3 sequence: CSVEDPGTGSPLHF. The CDR3 DNA follows: TGCAGCGTTGAAGATCCAGGGACAGGTTCACCCCTCCACTTT.

The sample holds a few counts of this clone. The chain couples TRBV27 to TRBJ2-7, with D tentatively TRBD1 or TRBD2 (5 bases each). Per germline, CDR1 MNHEY and CDR2 SMNVEV (reference sequence). This CDR3 region has 15 residues. Trimming took off 7 bases at V and 2 bases at J, with 18 bases between the two ends. CDR3 residues: CASTLESGGTYEQYF. DNA for the CDR3: TGTGCCAGCACCCTAGAGTCTGGGGGTACCTACGAGCAGTACTTC.

The chain combines TRBV5-1 with TRBJ1-6; 12 nucleotides agree with TRBD1. The V and J ends lost 4 bases and 8 bases, in that order; junction bases with no gene match: 16. The CDR3 has 19 amino acids. Germline V gene lookup returns CDR1 SGHRS and CDR2 YFSETQ. Here the CDR3 DNA reads TGCGCCAGCAGCGCCCTCGGGACAGGGGGCCGGAACCATGATTCACCCCTCCACTTT. Amino acids: CASSALGTGGRNHDSPLHF.

The V and J genes are TRBV5-5 and TRBJ2-7; no definite D call. Germline V gene sequence: CDR1 SGHKS, CDR2 YYEKEE (reference sequence). Trimming removed 4 bases from V and 4 bases from J, with 9 bases in between. The CDR3 consists of 12 residues. The DNA for the CDR3 is TGTGCCAGCAGCCGGGCCGGTTACGAGCAGTACTTC. Translating it yields CASSRAGYEQYF.

J is TRBJ2-3 and V is TRBV27, with 12 bases matching TRBD2. Germline-derived CDR1 and CDR2 are MNHEY and SMNVEV (reference sequence). The J segment lost 5 bases and the V segment lost 5 bases, leaving 11 bases of the junction unmatched. The CDR3 runs 17 residues. The CDR3 sequence: CASSRTGGLAGLDTQYF. The CDR3 DNA follows: TGTGCCAGCAGTCGGACCGGAGGACTAGCGGGACTAGATACGCAGTATTTT.

The chain recombines TRBV11-2 with TRBJ1-3, with TRBD1 matching 8 bases. Trimming took 4 bases from V and 1 from J; bases not matched to a gene: 12. CDR1 and CDR2 from the germline V gene are SGHAT and FQNNGV. The CDR3 consists of 18 residues. The chain's CDR3 is CASSSMPGTGRSGNTIYF. The CDR3 DNA is TGTGCCAGCAGCTCAATGCCCGGGACAGGAAGATCTGGAAACACCATATATTTT.

CDR3 sequence reads: CASSYSDTNTEAFF. In nucleotides, the CDR3 is TGTGCCAGCAGTTACTCGGACACGAACACTGAAGCTTTCTTT. The V gene is TRBV6-5, the J gene TRBJ1-1; D possibly corresponds to TRBD1 (5 bases). V was trimmed by 0 bases and J by 1 base, leaving 6 bases between them. This CDR3 spans 14 amino acids. CDR1 is MNHEY and CDR2 is SVGAGI in the germline V gene.

This rearrangement joins TRBV28 to TRBJ1-2, with 7 nucleotides matching TRBD1. V was clipped by 6 bases and J by 2 bases; unmatched bases: 3. CDR3 size: 13 residues. CDR1 is MDHEN, CDR2 SYDVKM, per germline. CDR3 in amino acids: CASSRDRNYGYTF. The CDR3, as DNA: TGTGCCAGCAGCCGGGACAGAAACTATGGCTACACCTTC.

The chain joins TRBV27 to TRBJ1-5; D not resolved. Trimming pared 6 bases from V and 1 base from J, leaving 10 bases between. CDR1 is MNHEY and CDR2 is SMNVEV in the germline V gene (reference sequence). The CDR3 runs to 14 residues. The CDR3 nucleotides read TGTGCCAGCAGACCATCACCGAGCAATCAGCCCCAGCATTTT. Protein product: CASRPSPSNQPQHF.

The chain links TRBV7-2 to TRBJ1-4; possibly TRBD1 for D (6 bases). Per the germline V gene, CDR1 is SGHTA and CDR2 is FQGNSA. This CDR3 is 15 amino acids long. Trimming pared 4 bases from V and 3 bases from J, leaving 12 bases between. DNA of the CDR3: TGTGCCAGCAGCTCCGGGGGGCTACCTAATGAAAAACTGTTTTTT. As protein: CASSSGGLPNEKLFF.

V usage is TRBV3-1 (or the pseudogene TRBV3-2) and J usage is TRBJ1-6; possible D gene TRBD1, 5 bases. From germline, CDR1 is LGHDT and CDR2 YNNKEL (reference sequence). Trimming removed 4 bases at V and 7 bases at J, with 11 bases between. The length of the CDR3 is 14 residues. The CDR3 protein is CASSRGDRNSPLHF. The DNA for the CDR3 is TGTGCCAGCAGCCGGGGGGATAGGAATTCACCCCTCCACTTT.

In this sample, this clone turned up once. The chain has TRBV24-1 and TRBJ2-1; 10 bases are shared with TRBD2. Germline CDR1 is KGHDR and CDR2 is SFDVKD. This CDR3 contains 17 residues. V gave up 3 bases and J gave up 6 bases; unmatched junction bases: 10. CDR3 sequence: CATSDPIPAGGPNEQFF. Written as DNA, the CDR3 is TGTGCCACCAGTGATCCTATCCCAGCGGGAGGGCCCAATGAGCAGTTCTTC.